What follows describes a single T cell receptor (beta chain). Its cognate antigen has yet to be identified. Base qualities were left out, and no much larger clone turns up one base away. Libraries were built with the immunoSEQ multiplex PCR assay. DNA from the cultured, isolated CD4+ T cells was subjected to TCR beta CDR3 sequencing. The study's own analysis went as follows. Non-productive TCR sequences were discarded, and reads were trimmed to the CDR3 region, with only CDR3s of 7 or more amino acids retained. The MANAFEST web app was used to pick out antigen-specific clonotypes by comparing their expansion in peptide wells with that in reference cultures. Positive clones required FDR<0.05 expansion versus reference and all other wells, odds ratio above 5, and frequency above 0.1% in two replicate wells. Cross-reactive clonotypes were defined as significantly expanded in SARS-CoV-2 spike wells and in at least one common cold coronavirus spike condition. Levenshtein distance calculated with the stringdist R package was used to assess CDR3 similarity, and unrooted trees were constructed with ape in R 3.6.1. The source is immuneACCESS, and TCRdb retained only in-frame sequences with V and J called. Part of the clones is not carried over; for the studies checked, unresolved V genes explain less than half of this, and the remainder is unexplained. The V and J calls and the clone size are those of that table, but D and trimming were determined from the DNA. This sample holds 42,000 or so clones; approximately 70% were observed only once. 25% to 40% of the sample is in the top ten clones.

From a lookup of the germline V gene, CDR1 and CDR2 are KGHSH and LQKENI. Deletion took 3 bases off V and 1 base off J, with a span of 13 bases between the germline ends. Its CDR3 holds 15 amino acids, cysteine through phenylalanine. Kept here is only the CDR3 DNA, which spans 45 bases and is read in frame from base 1. The data originate from a study of vaccination effects on CD4 cells after COVID-19 (dated by TCRdb to 2021 to 2024). In terms of the full investigation: Each participant got two doses of an mRNA SARS-CoV-2 vaccine, either BNT162b2 or mRNA-1273. Pre-vaccine samples were collected from two convalescent patients 16 days and one week before the first dose, corresponding to 142 and 148 days after COVID-19 diagnosis. SARS-CoV-2 spike-specific CD4+ TCR repertoires from before and after mRNA vaccination were compared in COVID-19 convalescent patients and in infection-naive vaccine recipients. Altogether, nine to ten COVID-19 convalescent patients and a few SARS-CoV-2-naive healthy vaccine recipients made up the full study. Cultures from other donors in the study were sequenced with the Oncomine TCR Beta short-read assay on an Illumina iSeq 100.

In the ViraFEST assay, PBMC were stimulated with viral peptide pools, and antigen-specific CD4+ T cell clonotypes were then identified by expansion using TCR sequencing. After less than 13 days of culture, CD4+ T cells were isolated with the EasySep CD4+ T cell isolation kit. PCR-confirmed SARS-CoV-2 infection had occurred in convalescent patients between March and December 2020, before the Alpha, Beta and Delta variants emerged in the United States. A few million PBMC per well were cultured in IMDM with roughly 5% human AB serum, 9 to 10 IU/ml IL-2 and gentamicin, plus 10 ug/ml peptides. On days 3 and 7, half of the culture medium was replaced with fresh IL-2-containing medium. Each peptide stimulation condition was cultured in triplicate wells unless otherwise noted. Using Ficoll-Paque Plus gradient centrifugation, PBMC were separated from whole blood and then either used fresh or cryopreserved at -140C. The QIAamp micro DNA kit was used to extract genomic DNA from the cultured CD4+ T cells.

Study-wide conclusions, independent of this receptor: The study was limited by a small number of convalescent patients, and early post-infection timepoints were lacking. Both infection-induced and vaccine-induced clones contracted markedly at late post-vaccination timepoints, which is consistent with waning T cell responses. For convalescent patients, new clones induced by the vaccine made up most of the post-vaccine spike-reactive repertoire, and these new clones were largely distinct from the clones induced by infection.

The clonotype originates from a human donor who had a prior SARS-CoV-2 infection. Sequencing used CD4+ T cells from PBMCs cultured with a peptide pool, obtained before COVID-19 vaccination. The rearrangement combines TRBV18 with TRBJ2-7; D gene: possibly TRBD2, on 6 matching bases. This receptor has the CDR3 CASSPGSGTSYEQYF. The bases read TGTGCCAGCTCACCCGGGAGCGGCACGTCCTACGAGCAGTACTTC.